This TCR beta chain is from a study of cytomegalovirus exposure and HLA in healthy donors. Study at large: Early release data held 85 million to 95 million unique TCRs from HLA-typed donors.

Per the germline V gene, CDR1 is KGHSH and CDR2 is LQKENI. The CDR3 sequence is 15 residues long. V lost 5 bases and J 1 base, leaving 14 bases between the germline ends. This clone occurred once. The antigen is not known. Study findings and constraints: The authors assumed roughly uniform sequencing depth across donors for presence/absence analyses.

PCR used 60 Vbeta primers and 13 Jbeta primers. TCRdb keeps only in-frame clones here, not all; method: immunoSEQ multiplex PCR. Found here are about 140,000 clones, 76% of them singletons; the top ten hold approximately 2.8%. The chain is built from TRBV18 and TRBJ1-1; D unclear. The specimen sequenced was PBMCs. The TCR originated in a male donor in good health and CMV-seronegative. The CDR3 DNA follows: TGTGCCAGCTCAATAGGTACAGAACCGAACACTGAAGCTTTCTTT. It yields the protein CASSIGTEPNTEAFF.